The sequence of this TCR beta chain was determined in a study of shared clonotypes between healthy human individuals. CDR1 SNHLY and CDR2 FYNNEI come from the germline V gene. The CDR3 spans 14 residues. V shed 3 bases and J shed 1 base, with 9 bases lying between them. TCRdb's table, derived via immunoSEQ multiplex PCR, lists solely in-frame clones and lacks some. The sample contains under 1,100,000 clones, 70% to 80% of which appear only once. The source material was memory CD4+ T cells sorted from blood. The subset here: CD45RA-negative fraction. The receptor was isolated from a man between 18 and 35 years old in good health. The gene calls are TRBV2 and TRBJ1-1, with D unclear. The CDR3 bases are TGTGCCAGCAGTGAGGAGTACCCGAACACTGAAGCTTTCTTT. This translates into CASSEEYPNTEAFF.